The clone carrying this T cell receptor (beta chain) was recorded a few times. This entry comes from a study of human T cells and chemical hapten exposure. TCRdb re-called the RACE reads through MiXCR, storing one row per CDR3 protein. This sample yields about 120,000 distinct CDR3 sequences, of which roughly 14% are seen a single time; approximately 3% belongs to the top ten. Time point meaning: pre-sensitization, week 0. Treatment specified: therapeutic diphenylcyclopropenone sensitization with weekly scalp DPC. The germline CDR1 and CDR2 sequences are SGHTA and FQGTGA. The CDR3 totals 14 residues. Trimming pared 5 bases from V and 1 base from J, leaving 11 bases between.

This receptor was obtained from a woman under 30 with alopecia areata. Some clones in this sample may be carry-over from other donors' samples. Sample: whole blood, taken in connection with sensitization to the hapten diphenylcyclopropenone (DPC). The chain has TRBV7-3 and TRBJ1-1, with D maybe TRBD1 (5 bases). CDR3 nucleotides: TGTGCCAGCAGCCCCCAGGGAGAGAACACTGAAGCTTTCTTT. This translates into CASSPQGENTEAFF.